Listed below are T cell receptor beta chains from one sample, sequenced in a study of CXCR3-negative and CXCR3-positive naive CD8 T cells. Reanalyzing the 5' RACE reads, TCRdb keeps one entry per CDR3 protein, without DNA. This repertoire includes some 28,000 distinct CDR3 sequences. The specimen sequenced was memory CD8+ T cells from blood. Every receptor here comes from a human donor in good health. Some clones in this sample may be carry-over from other donors' samples. CDR3s include the opening cysteine and the closing phenylalanine or tryptophan. Not all rows give a size; the values are once, few, many and, for expanded clones, a class.

clone size	V gene	J gene	CDR3 protein
-	TRBV18	TRBJ2-7	CASRMVKDGSDSYEQYF
-	TRBV28	TRBJ2-7	CASSPGTYEQYF
-	TRBV12-3/TRBV12-4	TRBJ2-1	CASSFRLPGAVSHNEQFF
-	TRBV29-1	TRBJ2-2	CSVMELNTGELFF
-	TRBV29-1	TRBJ2-7	CSVRLAGLDYEQYF
medium-sized	TRBV6-2/TRBV6-3	TRBJ2-3	CASSYSRGEADTQYF
-	TRBV4-2	TRBJ2-7	CASSQDDYEQYF
-	TRBV29-1	TRBJ2-1	CSLRGSYNEQFF
-	TRBV15	TRBJ1-2	CATSSRSGDGYGYTF
-	TRBV27	TRBJ2-1	CASSGLASEQFF
-	TRBV28	TRBJ2-2	CASSLLGIGNTGELFF
-	TRBV12-3/TRBV12-4	TRBJ2-5	CASSYRRTLNQETQYF
-	TRBV4-2	TRBJ2-7	CASSQEQRGGIELYF
-	TRBV7-2	TRBJ2-7	CASSPKGGGRPFGEQYF
-	TRBV7-2	TRBJ1-2	CASSLATLNGGYTF
-	TRBV7-3	TRBJ1-6	CASSLRDRNSPLHF
-	TRBV29-1	TRBJ2-7	CSVLSEGQGYEQYF
-	TRBV7-9	TRBJ2-1	CASSFGSAPEIF
-	TRBV29-1	TRBJ1-2	CSVEERFPRANTRIGGYGYTF
-	TRBV20-1	TRBJ2-5	CSARGLAGGPVGQETQYF
-	TRBV18	TRBJ1-4	CASSRESTLGEKLFF
-	TRBV2	TRBJ1-2	CASSEWIGNYGYTF
-	TRBV20-1	TRBJ1-3	CSARSIFGTDSSGNTIYF
-	TRBV6-6	TRBJ2-1	CASGQTGVNEQFF
-	TRBV7-8	TRBJ1-4	CASSLDRQSNEKLFF
-	TRBV7-9	TRBJ1-1	CASSPPGAVSHTEAFF
-	TRBV9	TRBJ2-7	CASSVRPGQGLSEQYF
-	TRBV12-3/TRBV12-4	TRBJ1-5	CASSLVQGASFSNQPQHF
-	TRBV6-2/TRBV6-3	TRBJ1-5	CASRQLGNQHF
-	TRBV13	TRBJ2-1	CASSAGWSYNEQFF
-	TRBV25-1	TRBJ2-1	CASSEYYSGSDEQFF
medium-sized	TRBV7-6	TRBJ1-5	CASSPGTYGQPQHF
-	TRBV27	TRBJ2-5	CAGSLRTGQGLETQYF
-	TRBV6-2/TRBV6-3	TRBJ2-1	CASSYFGTARSEEFF
-	TRBV7-9	TRBJ2-7	CASSLTPGSYEQYF
-	TRBV11-2	TRBJ2-3	CASSLELGRGKRDTQYF
-	TRBV20-1	TRBJ1-3	CSALQGDRNTIYF
-	TRBV13	TRBJ1-1	CASSPTDRNTEAFF
-	TRBV5-5	TRBJ2-1	CASSRIGTSVHEQFF
-	TRBV7-8	TRBJ2-2	CASSLVTSATGELFF
-	TRBV9	TRBJ2-7	CASSVSSGGPREQYF
medium-sized	TRBV28	TRBJ2-4	CASSWRQGKNIQYF
-	TRBV14	TRBJ2-4	CAVGQRLAKNIQYF
-	TRBV29-1	TRBJ2-7	CSGGVRGTEQYF
medium-sized	TRBV20-1	TRBJ2-1	CSALGESSYNEQFF
-	TRBV3-1	TRBJ1-2	CASTPGPAPSYGYTF
-	TRBV6-2/TRBV6-3	TRBJ1-1	CASSADADRGSDTEAFF
-	TRBV7-9	TRBJ1-2	CASSTGTSFYGYTF
-	TRBV7-6	TRBJ2-7	CASSPGTGEGEQYF